Following are 21 T cell receptor beta chains from one sample sequenced in a study of CD8 T cells in ankylosing spondylitis. These TCRs' antigens remain unknown. TCRdb re-derived calls from the 5' RACE reads in MiXCR, one entry per CDR3 protein. The table lists a few hundred thousand distinct CDR3 sequences, about a fifth of them singletons. Study findings and constraints: It appeared that ankylosing spondylitis blood was characterized by a TCR beta motif of several highly homologous variants.

The material sequenced was blood, either unsorted or a sorted T cell fraction (not recorded which). The source of these receptors is a male donor with ankylosing spondylitis.

The chain joins TRBV13 to TRBJ1-1, with D unresolved. Germline V gene lookup returns CDR1 PRHDT and CDR2 FYEKMQ (reference sequence). Trimming took off 1 base at V and 1 base at J, with 13 bases between the two ends. The CDR3 loop spans 16 amino acids. Here the CDR3 DNA reads TGTGCCAGCAGCTTAGTGCACCACCTCACGAACACTGAAGCTTTCTTT. It is translated as CASSLVHHLTNTEAFF. The complete variable domain, with remaining parts taken from reference TRBV13 and TRBJ1-1, reads AAGVIQSPRHLIKEKRETATLKCYPIPRHDTVYWYQQGPGQDPQFLISFYEKMQSDKGSIPDRFSAQQFSDYHSELNMSSLELGDSALYFCASSLVHHLTNTEAFFGQGTRLTVV.

The chain is built from TRBV20-1 and TRBJ1-5; D perhaps matches TRBD1 (5 bases). Trimming cost V 5 bases and J 9 bases, with 11 bases left between them. Germline CDR1 and CDR2: DFQATT and SNEGSKA (reference sequence). The length of the CDR3 is 11 residues. In DNA form, the CDR3 reads TGCAGTGCTGGAGTGAGGGGGCCCCAGCATTTT. Its translation: CSAGVRGPQHF.

The rearrangement links TRBV14 to TRBJ2-6; 9 bases are shared with TRBD2. The CDR3 spans 21 residues. Per the germline V gene, CDR1 is SGHDN and CDR2 is FVKESK. The V segment lost 1 base and the J segment 3 bases; nucleotides outside the gene matches: 16. The DNA for the CDR3 is TGTGCCAGCAGCCAAGGAATTCTGGGCGGGAGGGCCGCGGTTGGGGCCAACGTCCTGACTTTC. Its protein is CASSQGILGGRAAVGANVLTF.

V is TRBV28 and J is TRBJ2-7; TRBD2 aligns across 8 bases. The CDR3 totals 16 residues. V shed 5 bases, J shed 0 bases, and the junction held 9 bases outside the gene matches. Germline V gives CDR1 MDHEN, CDR2 SYDVKM. The CDR3 region is CASSVITGTSSYEQYF. In nucleotides, the CDR3 is TGTGCCAGCAGTGTTATCACCGGGACTAGCTCCTACGAGCAGTACTTC.

The sample holds many counts of this clonotype. The chain is built from TRBV20-1 and TRBJ2-7, with a weak D call TRBD2 (5 bases). Looked up from germline, CDR1 is DFQATT and CDR2 is SNEGSKA (reference sequence). Trimming left V 5 bases short and J 3 bases short, with 14 bases between. The CDR3 has 13 residues. This CDR3 reads CSAANQAVYEQYF. CDR3 coding DNA: TGCAGTGCTGCGAACCAAGCGGTCTACGAGCAGTACTTC.

This chain connects TRBV19 to TRBJ2-5; D could derive from TRBD1 or TRBD2 (5 bases each). The CDR3 extends over 15 amino acids. The ends were cut back, 3 bases at V and 5 bases at J, with 16 bases in the middle. The germline CDR1 and CDR2 sequences are LNHDA and SQIVND (reference sequence). CDR3 protein: CASSMTREMGETQYF. In DNA, the CDR3 is TGTGCCAGTAGTATGACCAGGGAGATGGGGGAGACCCAGTACTTC.

The chain links TRBV5-1 to TRBJ1-1, with a possible D match to TRBD1 (5 bases). The CDR3 contains 17 residues. With 0 bases removed from V and 3 bases from J, the gap between germline ends came to 18 bases. CDR1 and CDR2 (germline): SGHRS, YFSETQ. This CDR3 is CASSLATLGLGDTEAFF. CDR3 nucleotide sequence: TGCGCCAGCAGCTTGGCCACATTGGGTCTAGGGGACACTGAAGCTTTCTTT.

The chain employs TRBV18 and TRBJ1-1; D call uncertain. Deletions cut 3 bases from V and 0 bases from J, with 8 bases between. Germline V gene data show CDR1 as KGHSH and CDR2 as LQKENI. The length of the CDR3 is 14 residues. The CDR3 protein is CASSPSTMNTEAFF. CDR3 bases: TGTGCCAGCTCACCCAGTACTATGAACACTGAAGCTTTCTTT.

V is TRBV5-1 and J is TRBJ2-7; perhaps TRBD1 as D (8 bases). The CDR3 sequence is 15 residues long. The germline V and J ends were trimmed by 2 bases and 3 bases, with 15 bases remaining between them. Germline values: CDR1 SGHRS, CDR2 YFSETQ. The CDR3 nucleotides are TGCGCCAGCAGCTTTAAACAGGGGGGGCGCTACGAGCAGTACTTC. The encoded protein is CASSFKQGGRYEQYF.

This clonotype was detected a few times. The V call is TRBV28, the J call TRBJ1-2; tentatively, D is TRBD1 (5 bases). Germline loops: CDR1 MDHEN, CDR2 SYDVKM. V was clipped by 7 bases and J by 9 bases, with 15 bases between them. CDR3 size: 12 residues. The CDR3 bases are TGTGCCAGCACAATCCAGAGGGGTCGCTACACCTTC. Its translation is CASTIQRGRYTF.

Only a few counts were recorded for this clonotype. The CDR3 is CSADPVDRAYPYGYTF. The CDR3 DNA reads as TGCAGTGCTGATCCCGTAGACAGGGCCTATCCCTATGGCTACACCTTC. The chain carries TRBV20-1 and TRBJ1-2; TRBD1 aligns across 7 bases. Germline V lookup: CDR1 DFQATT, CDR2 SNEGSKA (reference sequence). This CDR3 contains 16 residues. Germline trimming cut 5 bases from V and 4 bases from J; bases unmatched to any gene: 16.

This clonotype was recorded at least ten times. The genes are TRBV29-1 and TRBJ2-1, with 13 nucleotides matching TRBD2. The germline gives CDR1 SQVTM, CDR2 ANQGSEA. J was trimmed by 8 bases and V by 7 bases; bases with no gene match: 2. There are 12 residues in the CDR3. In DNA, the CDR3 is TGCAGCGGGACTAGCGGGAGCGATGAGCAGTTCTTC. Amino acids: CSGTSGSDEQFF.

The J gene is TRBJ2-1, the V gene TRBV29-1; D remains ambiguous. There are 13 residues in the CDR3. The V end was cut by 7 bases, the J end by 2 bases, with 12 bases between. The germline CDR1 and CDR2 sequences are SQVTM and ANQGSEA. Here the CDR3 reads CSAEPATYNEQFF. The CDR3 nucleotides are TGCAGCGCCGAGCCAGCAACCTACAATGAGCAGTTCTTC.

This clonotype was counted a few times. CDR3: CASSLAGGQPQHF. CDR3 coding DNA: TGTGCCAGCAGCTTAGCGGGGGGTCAGCCCCAGCATTTT. This sequence joins TRBV11-2 and TRBJ1-5; tentatively, D is TRBD1 (5 bases). There are 13 residues in the CDR3. Germline CDR1 SGHAT, CDR2 FQNNGV. Between the trimmed V and J ends, which lost 1 base and 6 bases, there was a span of 7 bases.

The chain combines TRBV7-2 with TRBJ2-5; D call uncertain. The CDR3 loop spans 13 amino acids. The V end was cut by 3 bases, the J end by 4 bases, with 9 bases between. Germline assignment: CDR1 SGHTA and CDR2 FQGNSA. In DNA form, the CDR3 reads TGTGCCAGCAGCTTGGGCCCGGCAGAGACCCAGTACTTC. Translated: CASSLGPAETQYF.

This clonotype was counted between two and nine times. This sequence joins TRBV4-2 and TRBJ2-3, with 11 bases that match TRBD2. The trim removed 4 bases at V and 0 bases at J, leaving 6 bases unmatched. Germline values: CDR1 LGHNA, CDR2 YNFKEQ. The CDR3 loop spans 17 amino acids. CDR3 DNA sequence: TGTGCCAGCAGCCTGGAACTAGCGGGAGTTAGCACAGATACGCAGTATTTT. Translating it yields CASSLELAGVSTDTQYF.

The gene calls are TRBV28 and TRBJ2-1; D gene ambiguous. Per germline, CDR1 MDHEN and CDR2 SYDVKM. The CDR3 spans 16 residues. Trimming left V 2 bases short and J 3 bases short, with 14 bases between. The CDR3 sequence: CASSLGGGGYYNEQFF. For the CDR3, the DNA is TGTGCCAGCAGTTTAGGCGGCGGCGGTTACTACAATGAGCAGTTCTTC. Drawing the rest from reference TRBV28 and TRBJ2-1, the complete variable domain is DVKVTQSSRYLVKRTGEKVFLECVQDMDHENMFWYRQDPGLGLRLIYFSYDVKMKEKGDIPEGYSVSREKKERFSLILESASTNQTSMYLCASSLGGGGYYNEQFFGPGTRLTVL.

The rearrangement uses TRBV19 and TRBJ2-2; D perhaps matches TRBD2 (5 bases). CDR3 length: 14 residues. V was clipped by 5 bases and J by 0 bases, with 7 bases between them. Germline CDR1 and CDR2: LNHDA and SQIVND (reference sequence). In DNA, the CDR3 is TGTGCCAGTAGTCGGGGTTCGAACACCGGGGAGCTGTTTTTT. This translates into CASSRGSNTGELFF.

This clonotype was seen a few times. V usage is TRBV7-2 and J usage is TRBJ2-3; the match to TRBD2 covers 8 bases. The CDR3 is 14 amino acids. V shed 5 bases, J shed 4 bases, and the junction held 5 bases outside the gene matches. Per germline, CDR1 SGHTA and CDR2 FQGNSA. The CDR3 region is CASSPGLAADTQYF. CDR3 bases: TGTGCCAGCAGCCCCGGACTAGCTGCAGATACGCAGTATTTT.

J is TRBJ1-2 and V is TRBV2; unclear D gene. The V end lost 2 bases, the J end lost 5 bases, and 12 bases lay between the germline ends. This CDR3 is built from 14 residues. The V gene's germline CDR1 is SNHLY and CDR2 FYNNEI. CDR3 DNA: TGTGCCAGCAGTGAAACAAGTAACATTTATGGCTACACCTTC. This sequence encodes CASSETSNIYGYTF.

V and J are TRBV12-3 or TRBV12-4 and TRBJ2-3; no definite D call. The V gene lost 3 bases and the J gene lost 4 bases, with 20 bases spanning the gap. The length of the CDR3 is 17 residues. The CDR3 DNA follows: TGTGCCAGCAGTTTCAGTGGCGGAGTTGGCCCCGCAGATACGCAGTATTTT. Amino acid sequence: CASSFSGGVGPADTQYF.